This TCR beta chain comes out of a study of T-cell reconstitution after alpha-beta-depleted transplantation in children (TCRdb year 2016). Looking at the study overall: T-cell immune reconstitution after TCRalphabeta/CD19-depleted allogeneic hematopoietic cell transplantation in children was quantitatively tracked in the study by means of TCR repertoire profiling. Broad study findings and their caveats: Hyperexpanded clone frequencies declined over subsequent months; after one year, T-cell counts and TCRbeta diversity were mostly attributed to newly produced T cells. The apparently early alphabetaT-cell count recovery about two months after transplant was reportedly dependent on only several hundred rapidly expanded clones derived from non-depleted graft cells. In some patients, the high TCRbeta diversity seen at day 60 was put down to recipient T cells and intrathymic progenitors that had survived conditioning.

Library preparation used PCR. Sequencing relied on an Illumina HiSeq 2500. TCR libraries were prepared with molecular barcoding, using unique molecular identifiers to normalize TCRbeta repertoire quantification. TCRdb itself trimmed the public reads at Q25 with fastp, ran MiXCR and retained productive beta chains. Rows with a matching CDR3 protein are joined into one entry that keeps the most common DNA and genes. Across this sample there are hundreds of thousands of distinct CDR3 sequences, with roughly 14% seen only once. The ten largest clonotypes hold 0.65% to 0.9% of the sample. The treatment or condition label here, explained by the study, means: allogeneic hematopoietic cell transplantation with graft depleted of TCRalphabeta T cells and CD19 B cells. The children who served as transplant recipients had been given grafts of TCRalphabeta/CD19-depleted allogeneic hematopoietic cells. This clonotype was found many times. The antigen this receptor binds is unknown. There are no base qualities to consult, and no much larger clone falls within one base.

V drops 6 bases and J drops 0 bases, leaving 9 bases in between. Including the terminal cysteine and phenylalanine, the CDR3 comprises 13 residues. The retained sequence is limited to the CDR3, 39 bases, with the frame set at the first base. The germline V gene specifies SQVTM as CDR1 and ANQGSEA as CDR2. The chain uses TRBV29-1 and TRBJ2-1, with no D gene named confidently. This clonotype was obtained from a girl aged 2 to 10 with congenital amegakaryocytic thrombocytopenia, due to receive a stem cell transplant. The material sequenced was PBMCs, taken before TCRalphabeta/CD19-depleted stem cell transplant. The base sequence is TGCAGCGTCTCCTGGAGCTCCTACAATGAGCAGTTCTTC. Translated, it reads CSVSWSSYNEQFF.